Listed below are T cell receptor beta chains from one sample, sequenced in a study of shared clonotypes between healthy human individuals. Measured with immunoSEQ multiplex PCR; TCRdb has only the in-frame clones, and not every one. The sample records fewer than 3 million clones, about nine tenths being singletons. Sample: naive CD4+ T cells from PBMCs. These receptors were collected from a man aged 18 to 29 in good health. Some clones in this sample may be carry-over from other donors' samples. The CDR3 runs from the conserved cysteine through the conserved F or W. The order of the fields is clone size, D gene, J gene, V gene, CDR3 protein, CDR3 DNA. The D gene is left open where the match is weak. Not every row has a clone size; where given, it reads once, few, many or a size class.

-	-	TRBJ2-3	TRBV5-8	CASRWRGGTQYF	TGTGCCAGCAGATGGAGGGGTGGTACGCAGTATTTT
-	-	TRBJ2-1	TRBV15	CATSRPPPGEYNEQFF	TGTGCCACCAGCAGACCACCACCTGGGGAATACAATGAGCAGTTCTTC
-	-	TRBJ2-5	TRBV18	CASSPLIQGETQYF	TGTGCCAGCTCACCACTCATACAGGGAGAGACCCAGTACTTC
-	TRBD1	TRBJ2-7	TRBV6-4	CASSPDRTSYEQYF	TGTGCCAGCAGTCCGGACAGGACCTCCTACGAGCAGTACTTC
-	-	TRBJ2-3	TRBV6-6	CASSYPWYF	TGTGCCAGCAGTTACCCCTGGTATTTT
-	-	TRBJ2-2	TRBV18	CASSPPWGTFERELFF	TGTGCCAGCTCACCACCGTGGGGGACATTTGAAAGGGAGCTGTTTTTT
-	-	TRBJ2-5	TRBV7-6	CASSLGRADTQYF	TGTGCCAGCAGCTTAGGACGGGCGGATACCCAGTACTTC
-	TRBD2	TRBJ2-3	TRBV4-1	CASSQTSGRITDTQYF	TGCGCCAGCAGCCAGACTAGCGGGAGGATCACAGATACGCAGTATTTT
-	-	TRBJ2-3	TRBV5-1	CASSYGGARTDTQYF	TGCGCCAGCAGCTATGGAGGGGCTCGCACAGATACGCAGTATTTT
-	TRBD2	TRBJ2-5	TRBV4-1	CASSHLAGGRVQETQYF	TGCGCCAGCAGCCATTTAGCGGGAGGGCGTGTACAAGAGACCCAGTACTTC
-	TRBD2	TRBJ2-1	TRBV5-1	CASSFSTSGYNEQFF	TGCGCCAGCAGCTTTTCGACTAGCGGATACAATGAGCAGTTCTTC
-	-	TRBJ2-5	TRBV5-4	CASSLLLETQYF	TGTGCCAGCAGCTTGCTTTTGGAGACCCAGTACTTC
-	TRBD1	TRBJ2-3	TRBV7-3	CASSLGTGVTDTQYF	TGTGCCAGCAGCTTGGGAACAGGGGTTACGGATACGCAGTATTTT
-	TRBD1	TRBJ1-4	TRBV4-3	CASRNRGRANEKLFF	TGCGCCAGCAGGAACAGGGGTCGGGCTAATGAAAAACTGTTTTTT
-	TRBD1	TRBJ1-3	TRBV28	CASSLDRVNTIYF	TGTGCCAGCAGTCTCGACAGGGTGAACACCATATATTTT
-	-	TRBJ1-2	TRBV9	CASSLPLLGEFGYTF	TGTGCCAGCAGCTTGCCGTTATTGGGGGAATTTGGCTACACCTTC
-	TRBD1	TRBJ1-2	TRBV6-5	CASSSRTGLHGYTF	TGTGCCAGCAGTTCCCGGACAGGCCTACATGGCTACACCTTC
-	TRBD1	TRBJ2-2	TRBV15	CATSGRTGRTHTGELFF	TGTGCCACCAGCGGTCGGACAGGCCGAACCCACACCGGGGAGCTGTTTTTT
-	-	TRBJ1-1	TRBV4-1	CASSQVLGRTNTEAFF	TGCGCCAGCAGCCAAGTTTTGGGGCGGACGAACACTGAAGCTTTCTTT
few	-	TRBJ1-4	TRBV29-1	CSVLDGAEKLFF	TGCAGCGTGCTTGACGGGGCTGAAAAACTGTTTTTT
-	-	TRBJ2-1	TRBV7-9	CASSFTGGSYNEQFF	TGTGCCAGCAGCTTTACGGGTGGGTCCTACAATGAGCAGTTCTTC
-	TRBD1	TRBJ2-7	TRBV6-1	CASDRDRRSYEQYF	TGTGCCAGCGACCGGGACAGGCGTTCCTACGAGCAGTACTTC
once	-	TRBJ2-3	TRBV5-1	CASSLEASPDTQYF	TGCGCCAGCAGCTTGGAGGCCTCCCCAGATACGCAGTATTTT
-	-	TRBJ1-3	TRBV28	CATTGSAGNTIYF	TGTGCCACCACAGGGAGTGCCGGAAACACCATATATTTT
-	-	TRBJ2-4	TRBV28	CASSPNPGVLKNIQYF	TGTGCCAGCAGCCCGAATCCGGGTGTCTTGAAAAACATTCAGTACTTC
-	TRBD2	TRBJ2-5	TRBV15	CATSRAGSSGVETQYF	TGTGCCACCAGCAGAGCGGGGTCTAGCGGTGTCGAGACCCAGTACTTC
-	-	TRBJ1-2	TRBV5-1	CASSLGNYGYTF	TGCGCCAGCAGCTTGGGTAACTATGGCTACACCTTC
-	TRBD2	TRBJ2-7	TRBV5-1	CASSLGILAGGPREQYF	TGCGCCAGCAGCTTGGGGATACTAGCGGGAGGGCCGAGGGAGCAGTACTTC
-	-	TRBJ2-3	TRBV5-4	CASSFRIGAGTDTQYF	TGTGCCAGCAGCTTCCGAATCGGGGCAGGCACAGATACGCAGTATTTT
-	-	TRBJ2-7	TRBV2	CASSERGTNYEQYF	TGTGCCAGCAGTGAAAGGGGGACAAACTACGAGCAGTACTTC
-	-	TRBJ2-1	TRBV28	CASSLWGIPYNEQFF	TGTGCCAGCAGTTTATGGGGTATCCCTTACAATGAGCAGTTCTTC
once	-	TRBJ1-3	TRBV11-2	CASSLGLTGNTIYF	TGTGCCAGCAGCTTGGGGCTAACTGGAAACACCATATATTTT
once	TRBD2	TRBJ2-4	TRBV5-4	CASSFTGTSGTSGKNIQYF	TGTGCCAGCAGCTTTACCGGGACTAGCGGGACCTCTGGCAAAAACATTCAGTACTTC
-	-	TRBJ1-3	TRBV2	CASSETGALAFSGNTIYF	TGTGCCAGCAGCGAAACGGGCGCACTTGCCTTCTCTGGAAACACCATATATTTT
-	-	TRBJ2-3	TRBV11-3	CASSLGVESDTQYF	TGTGCCAGCAGCTTAGGTGTGGAGTCAGATACGCAGTATTTT
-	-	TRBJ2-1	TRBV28	CASSSREASDLDEQFF	TGTGCCAGCAGTTCCCGTGAGGCAAGCGACTTGGATGAGCAGTTCTTC
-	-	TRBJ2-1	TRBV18	CASSPLRGSNEQFF	TGTGCCAGCTCACCCCTACGCGGATCCAATGAGCAGTTCTTC
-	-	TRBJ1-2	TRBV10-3	CAISVPGQDGYTF	TGTGCCATCAGTGTTCCAGGGCAAGATGGCTACACCTTC
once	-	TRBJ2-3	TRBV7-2	CASRSISSLWDTQYF	TGTGCCAGCAGGTCTATCTCCTCCTTGTGGGATACGCAGTATTTT
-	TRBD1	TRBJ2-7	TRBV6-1	CAIRDRPYEQYF	TGTGCCATCCGGGACAGGCCCTACGAGCAGTACTTC
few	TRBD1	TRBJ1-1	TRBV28	CASKTTGGWTEAFF	TGTGCCAGCAAAACCACAGGGGGGTGGACTGAAGCTTTCTTT